This TCR beta chain comes out of a study of cytomegalovirus exposure and HLA in healthy donors. With 60 Vbeta and 13 Jbeta primers, the PCR was carried out. Profiling relied on immunoSEQ multiplex PCR, and the TCRdb table lists in-frame clones only, not all of them. Among over 100,000 clones listed, 74% were seen once. Study-level points and caveats: Analysis was performed later, and it showed HLA-associated TCR beta chains to be more clonally expanded than equally common others.

The CDR3 runs to 14 residues. Trimming shortened V by 2 bases and J by 6 bases, and 11 bases separated the two germline ends. CDR1 and CDR2 (germline): SGHRS, YFSETQ. A word on this clone: Antigen: not known. The same CDR3 also results from other DNA sequences found in this sample.

This TCR was sampled from a human donor in good health. The rearrangement joins TRBV5-1 to TRBJ1-4; no reliable D call. The sequencing input was PBMCs. CDR3 sequence: CASSLGGGDEKLFF. In DNA form, the CDR3 reads TGCGCCAGCAGCTTAGGCGGTGGTGATGAAAAACTGTTTTTT.